This T cell receptor beta chain was sequenced in a study of cytomegalovirus exposure and HLA in healthy donors. Study observations and caveats: Immune exposure information available was restricted to CMV serostatus. Generally TCR sequences proved uncommon, though certain public TCRs appeared in numerous donors. Follow-up analysis later connected one missense variant in DCLRE1C with trimming of TCR beta V- and J-genes.

The CDR3 totals 14 residues. Germline CDR1 MNHEY, CDR2 SMNVEV (reference sequence). The V gene lost 5 bases and the J gene lost 2 bases, with 13 bases spanning the gap. The PCR ran on 60 Vbeta and 13 Jbeta primers. Per the authors' pipeline: A later analysis counted around 74 million unique TCR beta chains, some 12 million shared. TCRdb's table, derived via immunoSEQ multiplex PCR, lists solely in-frame clones and lacks some. V and J calls and clone size come straight from that table; D and trimming were deduced from the DNA. Of 120,000 or so clones in the sample, 80% are singletons; the top ten hold 1%. Notes on this clone: What it recognizes is unknown.

The sequenced sample consisted of PBMCs. The source is a man in his forties or fifties in good health and CMV-seronegative. The chain combines TRBV27 with TRBJ2-7; weak D call: TRBD2 (7 bases). In nucleotides, the CDR3 is TGTGCCAGCAGTGCAAGCGGGACAACCTACGAGCAGTACTTC. Amino acid sequence: CASSASGTTYEQYF.